A single sample gave rise to the 3 T cell receptor beta chains below, sequenced in a study of blood T cell repertoires in COVID-19. Some clones are missing from TCRdb's copy, which holds only in-frame ones; the method was immunoSEQ multiplex PCR. Seen here are around 190,000 clones, 70% to 85% observed once, and the top ten hold roughly 12%. Input material: peripheral blood. The receptors were sampled from a woman aged 45-60 years with acute or convalescent COVID-19.

This clone was seen once. This rearrangement joins TRBV2 to TRBJ2-7; 7 nucleotides match TRBD1. This CDR3 has 15 residues. Germline lookup yields CDR1 SNHLY and CDR2 FYNNEI. Germline trimming cut 4 bases from V and 0 bases from J; bases unmatched to any gene: 6. The CDR3, as DNA: TGTGCCAGCAGTGCGGACAGGTTTAGCTCCTACGAGCAGTACTTC. As protein: CASSADRFSSYEQYF. The full variable domain, completed using reference TRBV2 and TRBJ2-7, is EPEVTQTPSHQVTQMGQEVILRCVPISNHLYFYWYRQILGQKVEFLVSFYNNEISEKSEIFDDQFSVERPDGSNFTLKIRSTKLEDSAMYFCASSADRFSSYEQYFGPGTRLTVT.

The rearrangement joins TRBV6-5 to TRBJ1-3, with D unresolved. V was cut by 0 bases and J by 0 bases, with 9 bases left in between. CDR1 is MNHEY, CDR2 SVGAGI, per germline. The CDR3 is made up of 16 amino acids. CDR3 sequence reads: CASSYSTINSGNTIYF. The DNA of the CDR3 is TGTGCCAGCAGTTACTCTACTATCAACTCTGGAAACACCATATATTTT.

This chain connects TRBV25-1 to TRBJ2-2; 9 nucleotides agree with TRBD2. Trimming at V came to 4 bases and at J to 5 bases, leaving 2 bases not matched to a gene. The CDR3 runs 14 residues. Germline values: CDR1 MGHDK, CDR2 SYGVNS. The CDR3 region is CASSAAGGTGELFF. CDR3 DNA sequence: TGTGCCAGCAGTGCGGCGGGAGGGACCGGGGAGCTGTTTTTT.